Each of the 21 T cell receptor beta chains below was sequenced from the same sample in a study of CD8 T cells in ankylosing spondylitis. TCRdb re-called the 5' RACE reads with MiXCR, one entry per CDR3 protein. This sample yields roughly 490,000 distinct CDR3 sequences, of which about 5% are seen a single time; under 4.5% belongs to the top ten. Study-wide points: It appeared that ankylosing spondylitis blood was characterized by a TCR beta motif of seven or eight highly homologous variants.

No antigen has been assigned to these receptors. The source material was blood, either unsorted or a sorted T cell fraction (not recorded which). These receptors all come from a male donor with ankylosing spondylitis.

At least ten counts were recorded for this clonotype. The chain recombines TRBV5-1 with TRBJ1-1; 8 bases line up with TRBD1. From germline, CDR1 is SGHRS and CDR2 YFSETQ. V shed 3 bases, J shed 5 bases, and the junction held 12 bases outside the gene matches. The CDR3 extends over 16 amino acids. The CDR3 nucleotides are TGCGCCAGCAGCTGGAAACAGGGGACAGGTGGGACTGAAGCTTTCTTT. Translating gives CASSWKQGTGGTEAFF. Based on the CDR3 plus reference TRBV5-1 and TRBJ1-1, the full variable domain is KAGVTQTPRYLIKTRGQQVTLSCSPISGHRSVSWYQQTPGQGLQFLFEYFSETQRNKGNFPGRFSGRQFSNSRSEMNVSTLELGDSALYLCASSWKQGTGGTEAFFGQGTRLTVV.

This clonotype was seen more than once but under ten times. The CDR3 sequence is CASSFPDRGGNQPQHF. As DNA, the CDR3 is TGTGCCAGCAGTTTCCCGGACAGGGGAGGCAATCAGCCCCAGCATTTT. V and J are TRBV28 and TRBJ1-5; 9 nucleotides agree with TRBD1. The length of the CDR3 is 16 residues. J lost 2 bases, V lost 3 bases, and 5 bases had no gene match. Per the germline V gene, CDR1 is MDHEN and CDR2 is SYDVKM.

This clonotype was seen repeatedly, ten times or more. The CDR3 nucleotides are TGTGCCAGCAGCTTAGCACAGGGTTTGAGAGGCTACACCTTC. Protein: CASSLAQGLRGYTF. The V call is TRBV7-9, the J call TRBJ1-2, with D possibly being TRBD1 (6 bases). The CDR3 has 14 amino acids. The ends were cut back, 0 bases at V and 8 bases at J, with 13 bases in the middle. Germline V gene data show CDR1 as SEHNR and CDR2 as FQNEAQ (reference sequence).

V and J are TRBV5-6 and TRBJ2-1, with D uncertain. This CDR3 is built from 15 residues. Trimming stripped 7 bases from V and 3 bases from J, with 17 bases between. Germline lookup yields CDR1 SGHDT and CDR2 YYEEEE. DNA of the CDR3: TGTGCCAGCGGCCCCGGACGGTTCTTCTACAATGAGCAGTTCTTC. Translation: CASGPGRFFYNEQFF.

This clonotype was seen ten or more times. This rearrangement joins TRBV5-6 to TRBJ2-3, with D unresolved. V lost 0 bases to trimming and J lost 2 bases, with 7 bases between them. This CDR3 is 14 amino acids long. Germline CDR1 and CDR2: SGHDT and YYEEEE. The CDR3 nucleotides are TGTGCCAGCAGCTTGGTAGAAGCCACAGATACGCAGTATTTT. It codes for CASSLVEATDTQYF.

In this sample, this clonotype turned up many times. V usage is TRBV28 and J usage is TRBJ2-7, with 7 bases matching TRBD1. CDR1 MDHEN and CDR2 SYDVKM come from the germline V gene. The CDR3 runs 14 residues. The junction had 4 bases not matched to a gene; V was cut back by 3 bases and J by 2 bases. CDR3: CASSLRDSPYEQYF. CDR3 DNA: TGTGCCAGCAGTTTGAGGGACAGTCCCTACGAGCAGTACTTC.

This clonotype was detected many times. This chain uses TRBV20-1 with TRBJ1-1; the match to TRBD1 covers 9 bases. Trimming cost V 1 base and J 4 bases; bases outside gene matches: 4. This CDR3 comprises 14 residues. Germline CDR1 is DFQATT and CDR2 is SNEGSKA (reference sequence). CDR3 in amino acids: CSARAGDRATEAFF. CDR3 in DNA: TGCAGTGCTAGAGCTGGGGACAGGGCCACTGAAGCTTTCTTT.

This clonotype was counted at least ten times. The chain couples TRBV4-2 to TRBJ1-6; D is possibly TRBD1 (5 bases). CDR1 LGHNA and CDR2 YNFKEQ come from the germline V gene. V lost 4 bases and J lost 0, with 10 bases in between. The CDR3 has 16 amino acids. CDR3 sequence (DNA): TGTGCCAGCAGCCCGGGACGAAGCTCCTATAATTCACCCCTCCACTTT. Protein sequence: CASSPGRSSYNSPLHF.

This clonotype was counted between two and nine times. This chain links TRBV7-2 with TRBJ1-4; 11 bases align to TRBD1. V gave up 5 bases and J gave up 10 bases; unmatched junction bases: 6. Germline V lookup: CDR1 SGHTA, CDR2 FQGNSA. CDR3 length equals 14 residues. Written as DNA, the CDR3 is TGTGCCAGCAGCCGGACAGGGGGCGCAGGAAAACTGTTTTTT. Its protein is CASSRTGGAGKLFF.

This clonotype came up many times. CDR3 DNA: TGCAGTGTCGCGTTTCCAGCGGGCGATTACAATGAGCAGTTCTTC. The encoded protein is CSVAFPAGDYNEQFF. This rearrangement joins TRBV20-1 to TRBJ2-1; a weak D match, TRBD2 (6 bases). CDR1 and CDR2 from the germline V gene are DFQATT and SNEGSKA (reference sequence). This CDR3 has 15 residues. V was shortened by 7 bases and J by 4 bases, with 20 bases between the two germline ends.

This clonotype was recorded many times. The CDR3 region has the DNA TGTGCCAGCAGCGCGACTAGCGCCAACAATGAGCAGTTCTTC. Amino acid sequence: CASSATSANNEQFF. V gene TRBV9 combines with J gene TRBJ2-1; 8 bases agree with TRBD2. CDR3 length: 14 amino acids. Per germline, CDR1 SGDLS and CDR2 YYNGEE. Trimming took 3 bases from V and 5 from J; bases not matched to a gene: 4.

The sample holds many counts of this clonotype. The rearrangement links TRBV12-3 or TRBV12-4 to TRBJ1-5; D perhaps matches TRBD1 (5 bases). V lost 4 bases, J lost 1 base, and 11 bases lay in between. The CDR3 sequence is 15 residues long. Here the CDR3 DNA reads TGTGCCAGCAGTTCTCAGGGAATCAGCAATCAGCCCCAGCATTTT. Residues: CASSSQGISNQPQHF.

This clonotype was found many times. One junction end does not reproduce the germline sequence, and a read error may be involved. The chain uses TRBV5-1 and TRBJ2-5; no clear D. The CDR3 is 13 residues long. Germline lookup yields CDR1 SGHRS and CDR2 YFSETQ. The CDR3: CASSLGPTLDAHF. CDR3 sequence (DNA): TGCGCCAGCAGCTTGGGACCTACCCTGGACGCACACTTC.

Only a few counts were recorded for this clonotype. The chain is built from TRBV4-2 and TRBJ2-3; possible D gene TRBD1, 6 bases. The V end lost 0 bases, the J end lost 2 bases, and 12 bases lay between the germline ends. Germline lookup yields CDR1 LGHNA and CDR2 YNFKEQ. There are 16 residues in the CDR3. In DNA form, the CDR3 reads TGTGCCAGCAGCCAAGAAGGTGGGGGCTACACAGATACGCAGTATTTT. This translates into CASSQEGGGYTDTQYF.

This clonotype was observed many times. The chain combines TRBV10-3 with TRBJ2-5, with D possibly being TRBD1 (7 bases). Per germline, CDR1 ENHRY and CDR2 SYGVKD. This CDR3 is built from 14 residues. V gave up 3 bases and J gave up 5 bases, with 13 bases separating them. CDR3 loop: CAISEIGGGETQYF. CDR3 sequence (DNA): TGTGCCATCAGTGAAATAGGAGGGGGCGAGACCCAGTACTTC.

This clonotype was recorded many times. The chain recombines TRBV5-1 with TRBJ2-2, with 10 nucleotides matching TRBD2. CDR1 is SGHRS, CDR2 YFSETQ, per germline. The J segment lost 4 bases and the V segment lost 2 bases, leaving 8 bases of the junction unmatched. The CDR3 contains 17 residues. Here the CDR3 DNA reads TGCGCCAGCAGCTTTGCACCCCCTAGCGGGGGCACCGGGGAGCTGTTTTTT. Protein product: CASSFAPPSGGTGELFF. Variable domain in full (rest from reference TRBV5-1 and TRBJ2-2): KAGVTQTPRYLIKTRGQQVTLSCSPISGHRSVSWYQQTPGQGLQFLFEYFSETQRNKGNFPGRFSGRQFSNSRSEMNVSTLELGDSALYLCASSFAPPSGGTGELFFGEGSRLTVL.

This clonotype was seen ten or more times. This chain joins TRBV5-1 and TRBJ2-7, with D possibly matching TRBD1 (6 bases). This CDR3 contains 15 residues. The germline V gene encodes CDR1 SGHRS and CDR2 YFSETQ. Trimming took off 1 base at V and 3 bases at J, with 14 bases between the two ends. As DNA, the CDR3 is TGCGCCAGCAGCTTGACCTCGGACAGAAACTACGAGCAGTACTTC. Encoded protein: CASSLTSDRNYEQYF.

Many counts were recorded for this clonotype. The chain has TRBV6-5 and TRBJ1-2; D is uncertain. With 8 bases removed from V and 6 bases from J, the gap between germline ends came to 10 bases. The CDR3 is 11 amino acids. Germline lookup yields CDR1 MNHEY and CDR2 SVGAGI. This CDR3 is CASRWANGYTF. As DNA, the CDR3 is TGTGCCAGCCGGTGGGCTAATGGCTACACCTTC.

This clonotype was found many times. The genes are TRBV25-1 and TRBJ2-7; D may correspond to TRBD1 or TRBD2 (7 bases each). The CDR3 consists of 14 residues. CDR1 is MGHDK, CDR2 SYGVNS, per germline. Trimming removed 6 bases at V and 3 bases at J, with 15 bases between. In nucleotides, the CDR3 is TGTGCCAGCAGAAGGGGCAGGGGGGGCTACGAGCAGTACTTC. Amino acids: CASRRGRGGYEQYF.

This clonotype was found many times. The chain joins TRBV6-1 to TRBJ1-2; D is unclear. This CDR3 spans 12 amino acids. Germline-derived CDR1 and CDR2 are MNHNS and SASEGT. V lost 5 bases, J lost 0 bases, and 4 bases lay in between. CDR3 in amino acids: CASSFSNYGYTF. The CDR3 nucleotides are TGTGCCAGCAGTTTTTCTAACTATGGCTACACCTTC.

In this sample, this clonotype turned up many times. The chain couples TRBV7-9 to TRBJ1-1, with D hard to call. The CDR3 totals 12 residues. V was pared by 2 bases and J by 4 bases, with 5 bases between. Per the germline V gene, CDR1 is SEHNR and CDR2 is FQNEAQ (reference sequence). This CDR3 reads CASSLMVTEAFF. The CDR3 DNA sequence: TGTGCCAGCAGCTTAATGGTCACTGAAGCTTTCTTT.